The source of this TCR beta chain is a study of OX40 agonist ivuxolimab in advanced cancers. In the study overall: Ivuxolimab, an antibody acting as an agonist of OX40 (CD134), was used to treat patients. Broader study findings: Clones of CD4+ and CD8+ blood T cells grew by week 6 at doses of 0.1 to 3.0 mg/kg.

The V and J ends lost 0 bases and 4 bases, in that order; junction bases with no gene match: 6. This CDR3 has 15 amino acids. CDR1 SGHRS and CDR2 YFSETQ come from the germline V gene. Autoimmune disease history or systemic immunosuppression led to patient exclusion. Collection of blood occurred at baseline, at cycle 4 day 1, and at cycle 7 day 1. TCRdb keeps only in-frame clones here, not all; method: immunoSEQ multiplex PCR. The table includes about 32,000 clones, roughly nine tenths detected once. To note about this clone: The antigen remains unidentified.

The source material was CD4+ or CD8+ T cells sorted from blood, sampled in a trial of the OX40 agonist ivuxolimab. This clonotype was obtained from an adult with an advanced solid tumor such as melanoma, head and neck, liver or kidney cancer. The chain couples TRBV5-1 to TRBJ1-2, with 7 bases that match TRBD1. Here the CDR3 DNA reads TGCGCCAGCAGCTTGGTGGGGGACAGTCCCTATGGCTACACCTTC. This gives the protein CASSLVGDSPYGYTF.